This entry is about one T cell receptor (beta chain). The sample is drawn from a study of blood T cell repertoires in COVID-19. Study in general: The study drew acute and convalescent COVID-19 samples from the United States, Italy and Spain. Sample material is recorded as cDNA or gDNA derived from T cells, B-cell-depleted T cells, or PBMCs.

Original analysis: Amplification of reference gene primers provided the estimated nucleated cell counts. TCRdb's copy holds only in-frame clones and misses some; the assay was immunoSEQ multiplex PCR. The D gene and trimming were derived from the DNA, and the V and J assignments and clone size from that table. This sample carries tens of thousands of clones, about four fifths of them seen once, and the ten largest clones take approximately 15%. CDR3 size: 14 residues. Germline V gene lookup returns CDR1 SEHNR and CDR2 FQNEAQ (reference sequence). With V trimmed by 5 bases and J by 6 bases, 5 bases remained unmatched.

The sample taken for sequencing was peripheral blood. This TCR came from a woman aged 55-75 years with acute or convalescent COVID-19. This rearrangement joins TRBV7-9 to TRBJ1-2; TRBD1 agrees at 11 bases. In nucleotides, the CDR3 is TGTGCCAGCAGCCCTGGGACAGGGGGAAATGGCTACACCTTC. Encoded protein: CASSPGTGGNGYTF.